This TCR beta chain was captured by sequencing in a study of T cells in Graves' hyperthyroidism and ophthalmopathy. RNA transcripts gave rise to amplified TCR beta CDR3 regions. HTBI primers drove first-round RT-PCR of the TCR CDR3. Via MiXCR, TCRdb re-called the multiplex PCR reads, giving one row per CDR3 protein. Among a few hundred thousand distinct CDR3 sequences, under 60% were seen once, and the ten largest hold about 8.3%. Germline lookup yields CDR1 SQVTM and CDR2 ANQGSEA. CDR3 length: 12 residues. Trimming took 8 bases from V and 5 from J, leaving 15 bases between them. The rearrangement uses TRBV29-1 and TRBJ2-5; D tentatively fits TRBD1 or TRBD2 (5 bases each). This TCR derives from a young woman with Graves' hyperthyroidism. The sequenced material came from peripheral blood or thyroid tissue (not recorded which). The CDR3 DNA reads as TGCAGCTTAGTGTGGGGCGGGGAGACCCAGTACTTC. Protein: CSLVWGGETQYF.